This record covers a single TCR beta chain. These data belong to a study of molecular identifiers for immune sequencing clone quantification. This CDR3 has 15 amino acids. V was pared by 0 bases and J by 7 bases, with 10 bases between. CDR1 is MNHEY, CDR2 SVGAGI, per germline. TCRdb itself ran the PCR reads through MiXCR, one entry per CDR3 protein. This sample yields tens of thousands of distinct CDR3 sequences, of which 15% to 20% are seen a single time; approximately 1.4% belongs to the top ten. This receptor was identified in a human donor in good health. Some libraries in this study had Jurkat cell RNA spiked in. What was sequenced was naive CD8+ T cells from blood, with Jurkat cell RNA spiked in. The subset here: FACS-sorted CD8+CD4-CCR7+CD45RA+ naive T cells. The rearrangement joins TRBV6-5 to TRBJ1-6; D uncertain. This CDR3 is CASSYSTLGNSPLHF. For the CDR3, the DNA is TGTGCCAGCAGTTACTCGACCCTCGGAAATTCACCCCTCCACTTT.